The 5 T cell receptor beta chains in this list originate from one sample, sequenced in a study of Graves' ophthalmopathy and Graves' hyperthyroidism. Amplified material comprised TCR beta CDR3 regions derived from RNA transcripts. The first round was an RT-PCR with HTBI primers, and the second round was a multiplex PCR. From the multiplex PCR reads, TCRdb called clonotypes with MiXCR, one entry per CDR3 protein. The repertoire has about 210,000 distinct CDR3 sequences, about 32% of them found once; the top ten carry 9.1%. Sequenced sample: peripheral blood. The receptors stem from a man aged 50 to 60 with Graves' ophthalmopathy.

This clonotype turned up a few times. The chain combines TRBV6-1 with TRBJ1-2; TRBD1 matches 7 bases. V lost 6 bases, J lost 8 bases, and 6 bases stayed unmatched. This CDR3 is 12 amino acids long. Per the germline V gene, CDR1 is MNHNS and CDR2 is SASEGT. CDR3 in amino acids: CASSGQARGYTF. CDR3 nucleotides: TGTGCCAGCAGCGGACAGGCTCGGGGCTACACCTTC.

The chain carries TRBV7-2 and TRBJ1-1; D is uncertain. This CDR3 contains 13 residues. Germline CDR1 and CDR2: SGHTA and FQGNSA. Trimming removed 5 bases from V and 3 bases from J, with 10 bases in between. The chain's CDR3 is CASSPNYYTEAFF. In nucleotides, the CDR3 is TGTGCCAGCAGCCCTAATTACTACACTGAAGCTTTCTTT. Full variable domain (missing parts from reference TRBV7-2 and TRBJ1-1): GAGVSQSPSNKVTEKGKDVELRCDPISGHTALYWYRQSLGQGLEFLIYFQGNSAPDKSGLPSDRFSAERTGGSVSTLTIQRTQQEDSAVYLCASSPNYYTEAFFGQGTRLTVV.

This clonotype was observed many times. CDR3 bases: TGTGCCAGCAGCTTAAGGAGGGGCGAAGCTTTCTTT. Amino acid sequence: CASSLRRGEAFF. This chain joins TRBV7-2 and TRBJ1-1, with D possibly TRBD1 on 5 matching bases. CDR1 is SGHTA, CDR2 FQGNSA, per germline. V dropped 2 bases and J dropped 8 bases, with 9 bases sitting between them. This CDR3 has 12 amino acids. The full variable domain, in which reference TRBV7-2 and TRBJ1-1 provide the parts outside the CDR3, is GAGVSQSPSNKVTEKGKDVELRCDPISGHTALYWYRQSLGQGLEFLIYFQGNSAPDKSGLPSDRFSAERTGGSVSTLTIQRTQQEDSAVYLCASSLRRGEAFFGQGTRLTVV.

This clonotype appeared many times. This rearrangement joins TRBV19 to TRBJ1-5; 8 bases fit TRBD1. V shed 8 bases and J 5 bases; nucleotides not matched to a gene: 11. Per germline, CDR1 LNHDA and CDR2 SQIVND (reference sequence). This CDR3 is 15 amino acids long. The CDR3 DNA is TGTGCCAGTGCCACCCCGACAGGGGAACATCAGCCCCAGCATTTT. Its translation is CASATPTGEHQPQHF.

The V call is TRBV30, the J call TRBJ2-1; D gene ambiguous. Germline values: CDR1 GTSNPN, CDR2 SVGIG (reference sequence). This CDR3 region has 14 residues. The germline V and J ends were trimmed by 0 bases and 8 bases, with 14 bases remaining between them. CDR3 region: CAWSVRVGIDEQFF. CDR3 DNA sequence: TGTGCCTGGAGTGTACGGGTAGGGATTGATGAGCAGTTCTTC.